This T cell receptor beta chain was identified in a study of OX40 agonist ivuxolimab in advanced cancers. As for the study in general: Dose-escalation subjects each had hepatocellular carcinoma, melanoma, renal cell or head and neck cancer. Participants could have had prior anti-PD-1, anti-PD-L1 or anti-CTLA-4 therapy, and roughly 39% had some.

CDR1 is MNHEY, CDR2 SVGAGI, per germline. This CDR3 is 15 amino acids long. V was clipped by 0 bases and J by 4 bases, with 12 bases between them. Turning to this clone: Its antigen is still unknown.

Assay: immunoSEQ multiplex PCR; the TCRdb copy retains only in-frame clones and omits some. The sample yields about 14,000 clones, more than 75% seen once. Any history of autoimmune disease or systemic immunosuppression disqualified patients. Points from the study as a whole: Low normalized T-cell clonal expansion was additionally recorded for some nonresponders.

The chain joins TRBV6-5 to TRBJ1-2, with D possibly being TRBD1 (6 bases). This clonotype was obtained from an adult with an advanced solid tumor such as melanoma, head and neck, liver or kidney cancer. The input for sequencing was CD4+ or CD8+ T cells sorted from blood, taken in a trial of the OX40 agonist ivuxolimab. CDR3 in amino acids: CASSYSTGTGYGYTF. In DNA, the CDR3 is TGTGCCAGCAGTTACTCGACAGGCACGGGCTATGGCTACACCTTC.